This entry lists 23 T cell receptor beta chains sequenced from one sample in a study of identical twins. MiXCR, applied by TCRdb to the 5' RACE reads, yields one record per CDR3 protein. The sample shows about 430,000 distinct CDR3 sequences, about a fifth of them seen only once. Sequencing used naive T cells sorted from blood. The receptors were sampled from a man between 45 and 60 years old in good health.

The chain links TRBV7-8 to TRBJ2-3, with a weak D call TRBD2 (5 bases). The CDR3 runs 16 residues. V lost 5 bases and J lost 2, with 17 bases in between. From germline, CDR1 is SGHVS and CDR2 FQNEAQ. The CDR3 loop is CASSRTDFGPTDTQYF. The CDR3 DNA reads as TGTGCCAGCAGCCGAACGGACTTTGGGCCCACAGATACGCAGTATTTT. The full variable domain, its missing parts supplied by reference TRBV7-8 and TRBJ2-3, is GAGVSQSPRYKVAKRGQDVALRCDPISGHVSLFWYQQALGQGPEFLTYFQNEAQLDKSGLPSDRFFAERPEGSVSTLKIQRTQQEDSAVYLCASSRTDFGPTDTQYFGPGTRLTVL.

The chain is built from TRBV6-2 or TRBV6-3 and TRBJ2-5, with D uncertain. The CDR3 spans 11 residues. V shed 6 bases and J shed 5 bases, with 7 bases lying between them. Germline V gene sequence: CDR1 MNHEY, CDR2 SVGEGT. DNA for the CDR3: TGTGCCAGCAGAGCCTTCGAGACCCAGTACTTC. This gives the protein CASRAFETQYF.

This clonotype appeared many times. The V gene is TRBV11-2, the J gene TRBJ1-1; 9 positions match TRBD1. The germline V gene encodes CDR1 SGHAT and CDR2 FQNNGV. CDR3 length: 15 amino acids. V shed 5 bases, J shed 0 bases, and the junction held 4 bases outside the gene matches. This CDR3 reads CASSPGQGLNTEAFF. In DNA, the CDR3 is TGTGCCAGCAGCCCGGGACAGGGCTTGAACACTGAAGCTTTCTTT.

A word on this clonotype: Likely a read error: the CDR3 ends without its conserved phenylalanine or tryptophan. V is TRBV10-3 and J is TRBJ2-1; 10 nucleotides align to TRBD2. In germline, CDR1 is ENHRY, CDR2 SYGVKD. The CDR3 has 17 residues. The trim removed 0 bases at V and 2 bases at J, leaving 4 bases unmatched. The CDR3 nucleotides read TGTGCCATCAGTGAGTCGTTAGCGGGGGGCCCCTACAATGAGCAGTTCTCC. This translates into CAISESLAGGPYNEQFS.

This clonotype appeared a few times. V gene TRBV20-1 combines with J gene TRBJ1-2; tentatively, D is TRBD1 (5 bases). The V gene's germline CDR1 is DFQATT and CDR2 SNEGSKA (reference sequence). With 1 base removed from V and 4 bases from J, the gap between germline ends came to 10 bases. The CDR3 totals 13 residues. The CDR3 DNA reads TGCAGTGCTAGAGGGGACCGATCCTATGGCTACACCTTC. As protein: CSARGDRSYGYTF.

This chain links TRBV12-3 or TRBV12-4 with TRBJ2-2, with TRBD1 matching over 8 bases. The junction had 6 bases not matched to a gene; V was cut back by 6 bases and J by 6 bases. The CDR3 is made up of 14 amino acids. The DNA of the CDR3 is TGTGCCAGCAGACAGACAGGGGCCTCCGGGGAGCTGTTTTTT. This translates into CASRQTGASGELFF.

This clonotype was seen ten or more times. V usage is TRBV20-1 and J usage is TRBJ2-1, with TRBD1 matching over 11 bases. The CDR3 sequence is 13 residues long. V was pared by 4 bases and J by 9 bases, with 5 bases of the junction left unmatched. Germline assignment: CDR1 DFQATT and CDR2 SNEGSKA (reference sequence). The CDR3 loop is CSATGTGGIEQFF. For the CDR3, the DNA is TGCAGTGCTACGGGGACAGGGGGTATTGAGCAGTTCTTC.

This clonotype was counted a few times. V is TRBV5-1 and J is TRBJ2-6; D is uncertain. CDR3 length equals 15 residues. V was pared by 5 bases and J by 0 bases, with 9 bases between. Germline V gives CDR1 SGHRS, CDR2 YFSETQ. CDR3 sequence reads: CASSRLSSGANVLTF. Here the CDR3 DNA reads TGCGCCAGCAGTAGGCTCTCCTCTGGGGCCAACGTCCTGACTTTC.

This chain uses TRBV6-1 with TRBJ1-2; no firm D call. Trimming left V 5 bases short and J 8 bases short, with 18 bases between. Per the germline V gene, CDR1 is MNHNS and CDR2 is SASEGT. This CDR3 has 14 residues. In DNA form, the CDR3 reads TGTGCCAGCAGTACCCAGGACTTGGCGCGGGGCTACACCTTC. Amino acid sequence: CASSTQDLARGYTF.

CDR3 coding DNA: TGTGCCAGCAGGCCGGCGGGAGGGTTCTCCTACGAGCAGTACTTC. Translation gives CASRPAGGFSYEQYF. V usage is TRBV12-3 or TRBV12-4 and J usage is TRBJ2-7; TRBD2 agrees at 9 bases. This CDR3 is built from 15 residues. V lost 6 bases, J lost 0 bases, and 6 bases stayed unmatched.

This chain links TRBV28 with TRBJ2-7; 8 bases map to TRBD2. Unmatched junction bases numbered 17, after V lost 8 bases and J lost 2 bases. Germline CDR1 is MDHEN and CDR2 is SYDVKM. This CDR3 has 17 residues. The CDR3 loop is CASLPPEGLGYPYEQYF. The DNA for the CDR3 is TGTGCCAGCCTCCCCCCGGAGGGACTAGGGTACCCCTACGAGCAGTACTTC.

The chain carries TRBV6-2 or TRBV6-3 and TRBJ2-1; no clear D gene. Trimming shortened V by 3 bases and J by 9 bases, and 6 bases separated the two germline ends. Germline V gene sequence: CDR1 MNHEY, CDR2 SVGEGT. CDR3 size: 11 residues. The DNA of the CDR3 is TGTGCCAGCAGTTATTCCATTGAGCAGTTCTTC. Translating gives CASSYSIEQFF.

The J gene is TRBJ2-6, the V gene TRBV10-3, with TRBD2 identical over 12 bases. The CDR3 length is 18 residues. The V and J ends lost 8 bases and 0 bases, in that order; junction bases with no gene match: 8. Germline V lookup: CDR1 ENHRY, CDR2 SYGVKD. The CDR3 loop is CAIAITSGRLSGANVLTF. Written as DNA, the CDR3 is TGTGCCATCGCCATAACTAGCGGGAGGCTCTCTGGGGCCAACGTCCTGACTTTC.

This clonotype was picked up a small number of times. The genes are TRBV7-2 and TRBJ2-2; TRBD1 aligns across 8 bases. This CDR3 contains 14 residues. J gave up 6 bases and V 5 bases, and 5 bases lay outside the gene matches. Germline CDR1 is SGHTA and CDR2 is FQGNSA. The CDR3 spells CASSATRGPGELFF. The CDR3 DNA follows: TGTGCCAGCAGCGCCACCAGGGGGCCCGGGGAGCTGTTTTTT.

This clonotype has a handful of counts. This chain joins TRBV20-1 and TRBJ2-1; 8 bases are a match to TRBD2. Germline trimming cut 3 bases from V and 6 bases from J; bases unmatched to any gene: 4. The germline V gene encodes CDR1 DFQATT and CDR2 SNEGSKA (reference sequence). The CDR3 contains 13 residues. This chain's CDR3 is CSASGGALNEQFF. The DNA for the CDR3 is TGCAGTGCTAGCGGGGGGGCTCTCAATGAGCAGTTCTTC.

The gene calls are TRBV6-2 or TRBV6-3 and TRBJ2-1; 8 bases agree with TRBD2. The V gene end was trimmed by 10 bases and the J gene end by 4 bases; junction bases not matched to a gene: 12. The CDR3 sequence is 15 residues long. CDR1 is MNHEY, CDR2 SVGEGT, per germline. In nucleotides, the CDR3 is TGTGCCACCAAGTTAACGGGAGGGCCATACAATGAGCAGTTCTTC. Protein sequence: CATKLTGGPYNEQFF.

This clonotype was observed many times. The chain joins TRBV20-1 to TRBJ2-7; D is perhaps TRBD1 or TRBD2 (5 bases each). The CDR3 runs to 14 residues. From germline, CDR1 is DFQATT and CDR2 SNEGSKA (reference sequence). V shed 6 bases and J shed 2 bases, with 17 bases lying between them. The CDR3 loop is CSATGADLPYEQYF. In DNA form, the CDR3 reads TGCAGTGCCACCGGGGCAGACCTTCCCTACGAGCAGTACTTC.

This clonotype was observed a handful of times. V gene TRBV6-1 combines with J gene TRBJ2-7, with a weak D call TRBD2 (6 bases). The CDR3 contains 16 residues. Looked up from germline, CDR1 is MNHNS and CDR2 is SASEGT. Trimming left V 5 bases short and J 2 bases short, with 19 bases between. In DNA, the CDR3 is TGTGCCAGCAGTCGTTCAATTCGGGGGAGGCCCTACGAGCAGTACTTC. Translating gives CASSRSIRGRPYEQYF.

This chain links TRBV10-3 with TRBJ1-3; D is unclear. The V and J ends lost 0 bases and 1 base respectively, with 7 bases between them. CDR1 is ENHRY and CDR2 is SYGVKD in the germline V gene. The CDR3 consists of 15 residues. This CDR3 is CAISESSGSGNTIYF. The CDR3 DNA reads TGTGCCATCAGTGAGTCGTCGGGTTCTGGAAACACCATATATTTT.

The V call is TRBV5-1, the J call TRBJ2-5; D call uncertain. The germline CDR1 and CDR2 sequences are SGHRS and YFSETQ. The CDR3 spans 13 residues. V dropped 5 bases and J dropped 4 bases, with 12 bases sitting between them. Here the CDR3 DNA reads TGCGCCAGCAGTTCGGCCAGTGCAGAGACCCAGTACTTC. Its protein is CASSSASAETQYF.

The J gene is TRBJ2-2, the V gene TRBV11-2; 9 bases are a match to TRBD2. The germline V gene has CDR1 SGHAT and CDR2 FQNNGV. The length of the CDR3 is 16 residues. The ends lost 3 bases at V and 9 bases at J; junction bases unmatched: 11. CDR3 DNA sequence: TGTGCCAGCAGCTTCCTGGGCGGGAGGGCCGTATGGGAGCTGTTTTTT. Translated, it gives CASSFLGGRAVWELFF.

This chain joins TRBV30 and TRBJ1-5; 7 bases match TRBD1. V dropped 0 bases and J dropped 11; count of bases not matched to a gene: 7. Germline V gives CDR1 GTSNPN, CDR2 SVGIG (reference sequence). The CDR3 runs to 13 residues. CDR3 region: CAWSVGLTGAQHF. The CDR3 nucleotides read TGTGCCTGGAGTGTAGGGCTTACAGGGGCCCAGCATTTT.

V and J are TRBV28 and TRBJ2-5, with D unresolved. CDR1 is MDHEN and CDR2 is SYDVKM in the germline V gene. The CDR3 runs 10 residues. The V end lost 7 bases, the J end lost 5 bases, and 5 bases lay between the germline ends. CDR3 coding DNA: TGTGCCAGCACCGGCGAGACCCAGTACTTC. Translating it yields CASTGETQYF.